This T cell receptor beta chain was captured in a study of blood T cell repertoires in COVID-19. Background on the study: Samples of COVID-19 (acute and convalescent) were obtained from the United States, Italy and Spain.

There are 13 residues in the CDR3. CDR1 and CDR2 (germline): KGHSH, LQKENI. Trimming removed 0 bases at V and 3 bases at J, with 6 bases between. As for this clone: Other DNA sequences from this sample encode an identical CDR3 as well.

How the authors handled the data: Reference gene primer amplification in the assay estimated nucleated cell counts. TCRdb keeps only in-frame clones here, not all; method: immunoSEQ multiplex PCR. Clone size and the V and J calls come from that table; the DNA yielded D and trimming. Of about 250,000 clones in the sample, about 83% were seen once. The sequenced sample consisted of peripheral blood. The sequence was collected from a woman between 40 and 55 years old who had recovered from COVID-19. The chain links TRBV18 to TRBJ2-7; D unclear. The CDR3 is CASSPPNSYEQYF. The CDR3 nucleotides read TGTGCCAGCTCACCACCGAACAGCTACGAGCAGTACTTC. The full variable domain, in which reference TRBV18 and TRBJ2-7 provide the parts outside the CDR3, is NAGVMQNPRHLVRRRGQEARLRCSPMKGHSHVYWYRQLPEEGLKFMVYLQKENIIDESGMPKERFSAEFPKEGPSILRIQQVVRGDSAAYFCASSPPNSYEQYFGPGTRLTVT.